This entry describes one T cell receptor beta chain. These data are taken from a study of blood T cell repertoires in COVID-19. The CDR3 is 15 residues long. Germline V gives CDR1 SGHDT, CDR2 YYEEEE. The V gene end was trimmed by 4 bases and the J gene end by 3 bases; junction bases not matched to a gene: 5. Some clones are missing from TCRdb's copy, which holds only in-frame ones; the method was immunoSEQ multiplex PCR. The sample records about 92,000 clones, around three quarters being singletons. This TCR came from a woman aged 60-75 years in a cohort sampled during active or convalescent COVID-19. Sequencing was performed on peripheral blood. The chain couples TRBV5-6 to TRBJ2-1; the match to TRBD1 covers 9 bases. CDR3 bases: TGTGCCAGCAGCGTCTGGGACAGGGACTACAATGAGCAGTTCTTC. It yields the protein CASSVWDRDYNEQFF.